This TCR beta chain came from a study of blood T cell repertoires in COVID-19. Overall study context: The United States, Italy and Spain supplied acute and convalescent COVID-19 samples. T cells, B-cell-depleted T cells, or PBMCs provided the cDNA or gDNA that served as material.

CDR1 and CDR2 from the germline V gene are MDHEN and SYDVKM. CDR3 length: 15 residues. With V trimmed by 3 bases and J by 4 bases, 6 bases remained unmatched. The assay was immunoSEQ multiplex PCR, and TCRdb's table has in-frame clones only and misses some. The top ten hold 6.5% of the sample, which has 200,000 or so clones, roughly 89% seen once. Sequenced: peripheral blood. The TCR sequence derives from a man between 60 and 70 years old who had recovered from COVID-19. This chain joins TRBV28 and TRBJ2-1; 7 bases are a match to TRBD1. The CDR3 bases are TGTGCCAGCAGTTTGGGACCGGGACAGTACAATGAGCAGTTCTTC. Encoded protein: CASSLGPGQYNEQFF.